This TCR beta chain was sequenced during a study of T cells in Graves' hyperthyroidism and ophthalmopathy. A lack of ophthalmopathy progression within 18 months defined stable Graves' hyperthyroidism. Patients aged 18 to 65 had newly diagnosed hyperthyroidism that had lasted under 2 months. For the diagnoses, clinical symptoms, serum thyroxine and TRAb, thyroid ultrasound and orbital computed tomography were used. This clonotype was detected ten times or more. Its antigen is unknown. General study points: Most expanded thyroid clonotypes above 0.001 also appeared in blood.

V shed 6 bases, J shed 5 bases, and the junction held 13 bases outside the gene matches. This CDR3 comprises 17 residues. CDR1 SGHVS and CDR2 FQNEAQ come from the germline V gene. Amplified TCR beta CDR3 regions came from RNA transcripts. The primer set for the first-round RT-PCR of the TCR CDR3 was HTBI. A single record per CDR3 protein comes from TCRdb applying MiXCR to the multiplex PCR reads. The repertoire consists of hundreds of thousands of distinct CDR3 sequences, with approximately 14% occurring once and the leading ten covering approximately 7.5%. The material sequenced was blood. The receptor was isolated from a woman younger than 35 with Graves' hyperthyroidism. The chain links TRBV7-8 to TRBJ2-5; the match to TRBD2 covers 12 bases. This CDR3 reads CASSRGALAGGPETQYF. The CDR3, as DNA: TGTGCCAGCAGTCGTGGGGCCCTAGCGGGGGGGCCGGAGACCCAGTACTTC. Filled out from reference TRBV7-8 and TRBJ2-5, the complete variable domain reads GAGVSQSPRYKVAKRGQDVALRCDPISGHVSLFWYQQALGQGPEFLTYFQNEAQLDKSGLPSDRFFAERPEGSVSTLKIQRTQQEDSAVYLCASSRGALAGGPETQYFGPGTRLLVL.